This T cell receptor beta chain comes out of a study of T cell responses to AZD1222 COVID-19 vaccine. Study findings and constraints: The number of AZD1222 recipients seropositive at baseline was only five to seven.

Some clones are missing from TCRdb's copy, which holds only in-frame ones; the method was immunoSEQ multiplex PCR. Here the sample spans about 90,000 clones, roughly 88% being singletons. Per the germline V gene, CDR1 is SGHRS and CDR2 is YFSETQ. Trimming left V 0 bases short and J 8 bases short, with 15 bases between. The CDR3 is 15 amino acids. This clone was seen more than once but under ten times. Its antigen is unidentified. The J gene is TRBJ2-1, the V gene TRBV5-1; TRBD2 is a possible D gene (6 bases). Sequenced here: peripheral blood, sampled on day 0 of AZD1222 vaccination. The TCR originated in an adult in good health. CDR3 in amino acids: CASSLAAGPRHEQFF. In DNA, the CDR3 is TGCGCCAGCAGCTTGGCCGCGGGACCCAGGCATGAGCAGTTCTTC.